This TCR beta chain comes out of a study of T cell responses to AZD1222 COVID-19 vaccine. Study in general: Second-dose schedules of about 4 or about 12 weeks were combined. Study findings and constraints: Nearly half of the spike-specific TCRs reportedly recognize variant regions that carry no mutations. Repertoires were obtained only post-peak T cell response.

V lost 2 bases and J lost 10, with 12 bases in between. This CDR3 region has 14 residues. The germline gives CDR1 MNHEY, CDR2 SMNVEV (reference sequence). Libraries were prepared by immunoSEQ multiplex PCR; TCRdb keeps only in-frame clonotypes and omits some of them. Found here are about 140,000 clones, roughly 92% of them singletons; the top ten hold 1.7%. A remark on this clone: Its antigen is unknown.

The chain carries TRBV27 and TRBJ1-6; tentatively, D is TRBD1 (5 bases). This sample comprised peripheral blood, obtained on day 0 of AZD1222 vaccination. This clonotype was sampled from an adult in good health. This CDR3 reads CASSLKQGGSPLHF. The CDR3 DNA reads as TGTGCCAGCAGTTTAAAGCAGGGAGGGTCACCCCTCCACTTT.